The clone carrying this T cell receptor beta chain was observed at least ten times. Its antigen is currently unknown. These data come from a study of CD8+CD57+ T cells in acquired aplastic anemia. The wider study: 3.2 ug was the average amount of DNA from sorted CD4+ and CD8+ cells. There were approximately 9.9 million reads, on average, for CD4+ cells from healthy donors.

Study-wide results and caveats: CD8+ Simpson's diversity in patients was not significantly different from that in controls.

Trimming took off 3 bases at V and 3 bases at J, with 18 bases between the two ends. This CDR3 is built from 17 residues. Germline V gene data show CDR1 as MGHDK and CDR2 as SYGVNS. For CDR3 and TCR beta VDJ profiling, genomic DNA was the template used. MiXCR, applied by TCRdb to the reads, yields one record per CDR3 protein. Of approximately 170,000 distinct CDR3 sequences listed, around half are singletons. J is TRBJ1-3 and V is TRBV25-1; tentatively, D is TRBD1 (5 bases). This sequence was found in a human donor in good health, serving as a control. The sample was sorted CD4+, CD8+, or CD8+CD57+ T cells (not recorded which) from PBMCs. CDR3 protein: CASSEGYGGMSGNTIYF. In DNA form, the CDR3 reads TGTGCCAGCAGTGAGGGGTACGGGGGGATGAGTGGAAACACCATATATTTT. Combining the CDR3 with reference TRBV25-1 and TRBJ1-3 gives the whole variable domain EADIYQTPRYLVIGTGKKITLECSQTMGHDKMYWYQQDPGMELHLIHYSYGVNSTEKGDLSSESTVSRIRTEHFPLTLESARPSHTSQYLCASSEGYGGMSGNTIYFGEGSWLTVV.